The 3 T cell receptor beta chains in this list originate from one sample, sequenced in a study of shared clonotypes between healthy human individuals. CD8 cells regarded as naive lacked CD45RO, were positively chosen for CCR7, and omitted terminally differentiated effector memory CD45RA+ cells. Only in-frame clones appear in the TCRdb table, and some are missing; sequencing was by immunoSEQ multiplex PCR. In the table there are roughly 850,000 clones, about 96% of which are singletons. Sequencing was carried out using naive CD8+ T cells sorted from blood. Every receptor here comes from a man aged 25-40 years in good health.

The rearrangement uses TRBV6-6 and TRBJ1-5, with D possibly TRBD1 on 5 matching bases. CDR1 MNHNY and CDR2 SVGAGI come from the germline V gene (reference sequence). The V end lost 4 bases, the J end lost 8 bases, and 18 bases lay between the germline ends. The CDR3 loop spans 15 amino acids. The CDR3 here is CASSSSWGPSEPQHF. The CDR3 DNA reads TGTGCCAGCAGTTCGTCTTGGGGCCCAAGCGAGCCCCAGCATTTT.

The chain links TRBV30 to TRBJ2-7, with 10 bases identical to TRBD1. The germline V gene encodes CDR1 GTSNPN and CDR2 SVGIG (reference sequence). The V gene end was trimmed by 5 bases and the J gene end by 6 bases; junction bases not matched to a gene: 7. There are 13 residues in the CDR3. CDR3 nucleotides: TGTGCCTGGGCCGGGACAGGGGTTCGCGAGCAGTACTTC. Protein: CAWAGTGVREQYF.

The genes are TRBV27 and TRBJ2-5; D uncertain. V shed 8 bases and J shed 7 bases, with 17 bases lying between them. The CDR3 runs to 13 residues. The germline CDR1 and CDR2 sequences are MNHEY and SMNVEV (reference sequence). The CDR3 spells CASRPDKRRTQYF. CDR3 DNA sequence: TGTGCCAGCCGACCTGACAAGCGCCGGACCCAGTACTTC.